This TCR beta chain derives from a study of T cell repertoires in cytomegalovirus infection. Study overall: Shared public TCR beta signatures pointed to both CMV infection and a matching HLA type.

This clonotype was found many times. Its matching antigen is unknown. Study-wide results and limits: Clonotypes of TCR beta that were HLA-C-restricted and CMV-specific dominated the ex vivo response. Of the TCR beta families, the public ones yielded a cumulative frequency that identified carriers of CMV plus the relevant HLA.

Each CDR3 protein is one row after TCRdb ran MiXCR on the reads. This repertoire shows hundreds of thousands of distinct CDR3 sequences, around 9.1% found once; its top ten account for less than 3%. The CDR3 is made up of 17 amino acids. Trimming removed 2 bases from V and 4 bases from J; junction bases left unmatched: 10. Germline V CDR1 and CDR2: ENHRY, SYGVKD. Specimen: PBMCs. This chain uses TRBV10-3 with TRBJ1-2; 10 positions match TRBD1. The origin of this receptor is a human donor in good health (CMV status not recorded). Some clones in this sample may be carry-over from other donors' samples. This chain's CDR3 is CAISEAYAGTGVYGYTF. CDR3 bases: TGTGCCATCAGTGAGGCCTACGCCGGGACAGGGGTCTATGGCTACACCTTC.